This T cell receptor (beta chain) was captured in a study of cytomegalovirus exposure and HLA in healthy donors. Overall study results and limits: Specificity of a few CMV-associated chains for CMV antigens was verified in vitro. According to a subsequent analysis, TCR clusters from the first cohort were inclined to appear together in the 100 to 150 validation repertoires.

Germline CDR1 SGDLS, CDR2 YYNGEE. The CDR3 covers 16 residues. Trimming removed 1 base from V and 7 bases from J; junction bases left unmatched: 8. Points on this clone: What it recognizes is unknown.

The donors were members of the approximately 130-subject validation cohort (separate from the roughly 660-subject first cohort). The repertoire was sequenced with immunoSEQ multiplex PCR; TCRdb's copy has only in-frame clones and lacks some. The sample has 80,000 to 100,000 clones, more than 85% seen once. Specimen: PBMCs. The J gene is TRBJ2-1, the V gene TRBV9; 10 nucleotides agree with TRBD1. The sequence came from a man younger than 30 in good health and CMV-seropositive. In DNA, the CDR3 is TGTGCCAGCAGCGTAACCGACAGGGGGCTAGGGAATGAGCAGTTCTTC. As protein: CASSVTDRGLGNEQFF.